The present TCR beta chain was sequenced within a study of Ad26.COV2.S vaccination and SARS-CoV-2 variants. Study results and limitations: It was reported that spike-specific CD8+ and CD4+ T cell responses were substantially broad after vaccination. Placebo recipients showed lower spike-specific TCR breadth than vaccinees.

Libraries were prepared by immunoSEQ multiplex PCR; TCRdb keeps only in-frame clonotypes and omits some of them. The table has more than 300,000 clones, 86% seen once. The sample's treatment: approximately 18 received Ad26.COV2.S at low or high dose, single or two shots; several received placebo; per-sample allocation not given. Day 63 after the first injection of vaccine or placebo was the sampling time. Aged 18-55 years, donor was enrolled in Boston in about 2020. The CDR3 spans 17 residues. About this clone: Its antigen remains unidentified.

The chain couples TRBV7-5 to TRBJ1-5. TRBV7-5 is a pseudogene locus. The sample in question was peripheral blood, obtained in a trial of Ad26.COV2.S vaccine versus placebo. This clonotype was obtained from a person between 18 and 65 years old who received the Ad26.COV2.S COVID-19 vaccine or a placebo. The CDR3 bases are TGTGTCAGAAGCTTAACGTCTGGGGTCTTGATCGCTCAGCCCCAGCATTTT. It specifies CVRSLTSGVLIAQPQHF.